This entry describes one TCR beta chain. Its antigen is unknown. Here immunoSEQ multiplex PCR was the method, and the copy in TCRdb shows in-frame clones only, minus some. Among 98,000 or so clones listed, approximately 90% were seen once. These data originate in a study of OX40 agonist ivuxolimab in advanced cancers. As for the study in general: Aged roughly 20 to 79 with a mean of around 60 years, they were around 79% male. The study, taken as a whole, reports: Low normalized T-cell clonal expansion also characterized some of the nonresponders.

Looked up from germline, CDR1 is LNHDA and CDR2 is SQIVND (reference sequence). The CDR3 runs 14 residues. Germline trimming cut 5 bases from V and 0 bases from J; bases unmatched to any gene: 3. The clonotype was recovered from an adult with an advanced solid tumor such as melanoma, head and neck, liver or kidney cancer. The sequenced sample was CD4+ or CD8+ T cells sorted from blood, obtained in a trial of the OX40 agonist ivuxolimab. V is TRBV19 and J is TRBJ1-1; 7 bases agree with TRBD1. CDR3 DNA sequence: TGTGCCAGTAGTCCCAGGGGGTTGAACACTGAAGCTTTCTTT. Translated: CASSPRGLNTEAFF. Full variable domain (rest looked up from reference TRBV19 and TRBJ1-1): DGGITQSPKYLFRKEGQNVTLSCEQNLNHDAMYWYRQDPGQGLRLIYYSQIVNDFQKGDIAEGYSVSREKKESFPLTVTSAQKNPTAFYLCASSPRGLNTEAFFGQGTRLTVV.